This T cell receptor (beta chain) derives from a study of read filtering for tumor transcriptome and immune sequencing. Per germline, CDR1 SQVTM and CDR2 ANQGSEA. This CDR3 has 14 amino acids. V shed 4 bases, J shed 8 bases, and the junction held 9 bases outside the gene matches. From roughly 0.4 ug of RNA, a library with molecular barcoded alpha/delta and beta/gamma adaptors was made. TCRdb analysed the reads with MiXCR anew, one entry per CDR3 protein. Here the sample spans about 57,000 distinct CDR3 sequences, 20% to 25% being singletons. With regard to this clonotype: Its target is unknown.

Notes on the study in general: The sorted CD138-negative fraction was a mixed bone marrow immune population, not purified T cells.

The chain carries TRBV29-1 and TRBJ2-1, with TRBD2 matching 9 bases. Input material: a population of CD138-negative cells sorted from bone marrow. This TCR came from a donor over 35 with multiple myeloma. CDR3 bases: TGCAGCGTTGTAAAGGCTAGCGGGAACTATGAGCAGTTCTTC. It is translated as CSVVKASGNYEQFF.